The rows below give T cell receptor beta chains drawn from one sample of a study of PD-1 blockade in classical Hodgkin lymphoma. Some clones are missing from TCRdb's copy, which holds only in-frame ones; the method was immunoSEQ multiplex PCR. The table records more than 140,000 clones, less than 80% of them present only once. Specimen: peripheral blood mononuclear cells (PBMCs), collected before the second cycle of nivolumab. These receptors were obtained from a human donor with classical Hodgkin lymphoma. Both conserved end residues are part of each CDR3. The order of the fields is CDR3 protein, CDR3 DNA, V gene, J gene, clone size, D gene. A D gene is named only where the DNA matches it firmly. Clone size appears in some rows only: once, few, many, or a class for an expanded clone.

CDR3 protein: CASSLTAVTGTSGYTF; CDR3 DNA: TGTGCCAGCAGCTTAACCGCGGTGACAGGGACGAGTGGCTACACCTTC; V gene: TRBV7-3; J gene: TRBJ1-2; clone size: .; D gene: TRBD1
CDR3 protein: CASSLENRGEKLFF; CDR3 DNA: TGTGCCAGCAGCTTGGAGAACAGGGGGGAAAAACTGTTTTTT; V gene: TRBV5-4; J gene: TRBJ1-4; clone size: .; D gene: TRBD1
CDR3 protein: CASSLGWLTESQETQYF; CDR3 DNA: TGCGCCAGCAGCTTGGGGTGGCTTACAGAATCCCAAGAGACCCAGTACTTC; V gene: TRBV5-1; J gene: TRBJ2-5; clone size: .; D gene: .
CDR3 protein: CASSEQGNSGNTIYF; CDR3 DNA: TGTGCCAGCAGTGAACAGGGGAACTCTGGAAACACCATATATTTT; V gene: TRBV25-1; J gene: TRBJ1-3; clone size: once; D gene: .
CDR3 protein: CASSLEEDQPQHF; CDR3 DNA: TGTGCCAGCAGCTTAGAGGAAGATCAGCCCCAGCATTTT; V gene: TRBV11-1; J gene: TRBJ1-5; clone size: few; D gene: .
CDR3 protein: CATRRGPTGEKLFF; CDR3 DNA: TGTGCCACCCGGAGGGGACCTACGGGGGAAAAACTGTTTTTT; V gene: TRBV6-5; J gene: TRBJ1-4; clone size: .; D gene: .
CDR3 protein: CAISDSLNSPLHF; CDR3 DNA: TGTGCCATCAGCGACAGTCTAAATTCACCCCTCCACTTT; V gene: TRBV10-3; J gene: TRBJ1-6; clone size: .; D gene: .
CDR3 protein: CASRLGVSYEQYF; CDR3 DNA: TGTGCCAGCAGGCTCGGGGTTTCCTACGAGCAGTACTTC; V gene: TRBV6-6; J gene: TRBJ2-7; clone size: .; D gene: .
CDR3 protein: CASSVVGREGEQYF; CDR3 DNA: TGTGCCAGCAGCGTAGTGGGCAGGGAAGGGGAGCAGTACTTC; V gene: TRBV9; J gene: TRBJ2-7; clone size: .; D gene: .
CDR3 protein: CASRSGLANHYEQYF; CDR3 DNA: TGTGCCAGCAGATCGGGACTAGCGAATCACTACGAGCAGTACTTC; V gene: TRBV2; J gene: TRBJ2-7; clone size: .; D gene: TRBD2
CDR3 protein: CASKLRSGRSDTQYF; CDR3 DNA: TGTGCCAGTAAGCTTCGTAGCGGGAGATCAGATACGCAGTATTTT; V gene: TRBV19; J gene: TRBJ2-3; clone size: .; D gene: TRBD2
CDR3 protein: CASSFADLAGELFF; CDR3 DNA: TGTGCCAGCAGCTTCGCGGACTTGGCCGGGGAGCTGTTTTTT; V gene: TRBV7-2; J gene: TRBJ2-2; clone size: .; D gene: .
CDR3 protein: CASSLLLAGVYEQYF; CDR3 DNA: TGTGCCAGCAGCTTACTACTAGCGGGAGTCTACGAGCAGTACTTC; V gene: TRBV7-8; J gene: TRBJ2-7; clone size: .; D gene: TRBD2
CDR3 protein: CASSYYRYEQYF; CDR3 DNA: TGTGCCAGCAGTTACTACAGGTACGAGCAGTACTTC; V gene: TRBV6-5; J gene: TRBJ2-7; clone size: .; D gene: .
CDR3 protein: CASRSPRQGTNQPQHF; CDR3 DNA: TGTGCCAGTAGAAGTCCCCGCCAGGGCACCAATCAGCCCCAGCATTTT; V gene: TRBV19; J gene: TRBJ1-5; clone size: .; D gene: .
CDR3 protein: CASSRTTGGLETQYF; CDR3 DNA: TGTGCCAGCAGTCGTACGACAGGGGGCTTAGAGACCCAGTACTTC; V gene: TRBV11-2; J gene: TRBJ2-5; clone size: .; D gene: TRBD1